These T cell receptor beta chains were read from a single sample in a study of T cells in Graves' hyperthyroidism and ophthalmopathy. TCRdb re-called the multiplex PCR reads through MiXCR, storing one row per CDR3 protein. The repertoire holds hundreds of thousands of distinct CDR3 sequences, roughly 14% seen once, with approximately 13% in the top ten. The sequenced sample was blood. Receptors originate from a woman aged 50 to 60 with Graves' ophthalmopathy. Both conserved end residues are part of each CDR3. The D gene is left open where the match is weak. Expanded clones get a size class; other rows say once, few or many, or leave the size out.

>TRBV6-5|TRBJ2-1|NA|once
TGTGCCAGCAGTTACTCGGTCGGGAGCTCCTACAATGAGCAGTTCTTC
CASSYSVGSSYNEQFF
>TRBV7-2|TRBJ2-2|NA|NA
TGTGCCAGCAGCTTAGAACGTGAGGTTGCTAGCGCGTTGAGCACCGGGGAGCTGTTTTTT
CASSLEREVASALSTGELFF
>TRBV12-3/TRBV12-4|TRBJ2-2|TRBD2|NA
TGTGCCAGCAGTTTTTTGGGACTAGCTGGTGCGAACACCGGGGAGCTGTTTTTT
CASSFLGLAGANTGELFF
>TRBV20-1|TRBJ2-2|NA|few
TGCAGTGCTAGAGATCAATATAAGGGTATAGGAACCGGGGAGCTGTTTTTT
CSARDQYKGIGTGELFF
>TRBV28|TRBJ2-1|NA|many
TGTGCCAGCAGTTTAAGGGCTAGCAAGCAGTTCTTC
CASSLRASKQFF
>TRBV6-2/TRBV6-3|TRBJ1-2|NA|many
TGTGCCAGCAGTCCACCGACGGGACTCAGCAGACTTTTTTTTAACTATGGCTACACCTTC
CASSPPTGLSRLFFNYGYTF
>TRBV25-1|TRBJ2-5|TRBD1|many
TGTGCCAGCAGTGACCTTTTTATTCGACAGGGACGGGAAGAGACCCAGTACTTC
CASSDLFIRQGREETQYF
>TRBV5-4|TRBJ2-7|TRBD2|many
TGTGCCAGCAGCTTGTCGGGAGGGCCGAGCTACGAGCAGTACTTC
CASSLSGGPSYEQYF
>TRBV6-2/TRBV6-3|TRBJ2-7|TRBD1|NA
TGTGCCAGCACGCAGGGACAGGGGTTATACGAGCAGTACTTC
CASTQGQGLYEQYF
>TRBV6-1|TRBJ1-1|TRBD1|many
TGTGCCAGCAAAAGACAGGGGAACACTGAAGCTTTCTTT
CASKRQGNTEAFF
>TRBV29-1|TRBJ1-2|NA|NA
TGCAGCGTTGCGGCAGGGGACTATGGCTACACCTTC
CSVAAGDYGYTF
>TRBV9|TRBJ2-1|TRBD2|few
TGTGCCACGACTAGCGGGAGTTCGGGTGAGCAGTTCTTC
CATTSGSSGEQFF
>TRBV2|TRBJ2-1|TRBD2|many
TGTGCCAGCAGTTCCCCTCACTATAGCGGGACACCTTACTCCTACAATGAGCAGTTCTTC
CASSSPHYSGTPYSYNEQFF
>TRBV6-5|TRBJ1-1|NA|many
TGTGCCAGCAGTTCCTCCTTCTGGGTTGAAGCTTTCTTT
CASSSSFWVEAFF
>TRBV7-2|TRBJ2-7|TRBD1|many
TGTGCCAGCAGCTTACTCGGGACAGGCGAGCAGTACTTC
CASSLLGTGEQYF
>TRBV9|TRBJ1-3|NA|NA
TGTGCCAGCAGCGTTGGCGTATACTCTGGAAACACCATATATTTT
CASSVGVYSGNTIYF
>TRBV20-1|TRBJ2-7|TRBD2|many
TGCAGTGCTAGAGATGGGGCTAGCGGGAGAGCTGAGCAGTACTTC
CSARDGASGRAEQYF